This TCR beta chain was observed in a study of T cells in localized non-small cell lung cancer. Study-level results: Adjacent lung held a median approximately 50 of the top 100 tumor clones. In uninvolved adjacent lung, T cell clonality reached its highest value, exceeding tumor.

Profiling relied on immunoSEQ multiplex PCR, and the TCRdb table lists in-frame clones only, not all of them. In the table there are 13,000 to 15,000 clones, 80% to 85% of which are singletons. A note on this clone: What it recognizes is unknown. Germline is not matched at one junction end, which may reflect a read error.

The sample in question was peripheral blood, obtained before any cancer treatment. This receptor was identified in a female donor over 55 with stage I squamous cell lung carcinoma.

As DNA, the CDR3 is TGCAGCGTGGCGGACAGGGGATCCCAAAGCTTT. Translation: CSVADRGSQSF. The V call is TRBV29-1, the J call TRBJ1-4; 9 bases fit TRBD1. The CDR3 consists of 11 residues. CDR1 and CDR2 (germline): SQVTM, ANQGSEA. The variable domain in full, with the rest retrieved from reference TRBV29-1 and TRBJ1-4, is SAVISQKPSRDICQRGTSLTIQCQVDSQVTMMFWYRQQPGQSLTLIATANQGSEATYESGFVIDKFPISRPNLTFSTLTVSNMSPEDSSIYLCSVADRGSQSFGSGTQLSVL.